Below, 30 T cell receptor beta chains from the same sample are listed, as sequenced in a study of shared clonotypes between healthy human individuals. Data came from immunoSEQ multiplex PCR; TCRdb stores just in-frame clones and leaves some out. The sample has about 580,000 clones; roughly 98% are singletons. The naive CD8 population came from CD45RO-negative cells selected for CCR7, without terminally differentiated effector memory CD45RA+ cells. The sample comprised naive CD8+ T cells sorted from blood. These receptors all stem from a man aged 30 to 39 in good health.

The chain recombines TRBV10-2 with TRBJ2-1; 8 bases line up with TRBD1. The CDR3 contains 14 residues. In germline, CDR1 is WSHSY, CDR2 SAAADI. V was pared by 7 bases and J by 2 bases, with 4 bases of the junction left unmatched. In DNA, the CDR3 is TGCGCCAGCACGCGGACAGGGACCTACAATGAGCAGTTCTTC. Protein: CASTRTGTYNEQFF.

The CDR3 DNA sequence: TGTGCCAGCAGTTACTCCTGGGACTCATCTACGGAGCAGTACTTC. The encoded protein is CASSYSWDSSTEQYF. The V and J genes are TRBV6-5 and TRBJ2-7; D possibly corresponds to TRBD2 (6 bases). Germline V CDR1 and CDR2: MNHEY, SVGAGI. V was trimmed by 0 bases and J by 7 bases, leaving 16 bases between them. The CDR3 covers 15 residues.

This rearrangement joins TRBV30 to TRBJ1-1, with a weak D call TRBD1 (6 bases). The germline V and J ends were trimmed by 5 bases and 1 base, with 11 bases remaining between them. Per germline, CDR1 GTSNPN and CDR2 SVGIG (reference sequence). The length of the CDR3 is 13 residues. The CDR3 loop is CAWEVGGNTEAFF. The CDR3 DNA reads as TGTGCCTGGGAAGTAGGGGGGAACACTGAAGCTTTCTTT.

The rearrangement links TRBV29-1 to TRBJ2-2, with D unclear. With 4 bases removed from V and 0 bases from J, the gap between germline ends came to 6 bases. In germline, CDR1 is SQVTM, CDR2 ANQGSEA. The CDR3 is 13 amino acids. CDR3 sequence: CSVVETNTGELFF. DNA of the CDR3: TGCAGCGTTGTGGAAACGAACACCGGGGAGCTGTTTTTT.

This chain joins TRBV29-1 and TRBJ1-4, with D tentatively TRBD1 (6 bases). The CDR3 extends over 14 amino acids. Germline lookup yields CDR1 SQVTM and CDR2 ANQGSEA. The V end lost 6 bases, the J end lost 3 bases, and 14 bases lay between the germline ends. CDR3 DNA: TGCAGCGTCCCTGGGGGGCCTCCTAATGAAAAACTGTTTTTT. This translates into CSVPGGPPNEKLFF.

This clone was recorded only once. The CDR3, as DNA: TGCAGCGTTGAAAAGCCTGGGTCTAATGGCTACACCTTC. Its protein is CSVEKPGSNGYTF. The V gene is TRBV29-1, the J gene TRBJ1-2; D uncertain. This CDR3 contains 13 residues. The germline CDR1 and CDR2 sequences are SQVTM and ANQGSEA. Trimming shortened V by 2 bases and J by 6 bases, and 13 bases separated the two germline ends.

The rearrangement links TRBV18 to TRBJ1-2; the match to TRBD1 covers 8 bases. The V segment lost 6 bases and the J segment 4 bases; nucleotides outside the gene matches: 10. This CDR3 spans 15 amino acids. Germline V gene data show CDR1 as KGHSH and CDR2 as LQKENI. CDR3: CASSTTGEISYGYTF. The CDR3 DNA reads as TGTGCCAGCTCTACGACAGGGGAGATTTCCTATGGCTACACCTTC.

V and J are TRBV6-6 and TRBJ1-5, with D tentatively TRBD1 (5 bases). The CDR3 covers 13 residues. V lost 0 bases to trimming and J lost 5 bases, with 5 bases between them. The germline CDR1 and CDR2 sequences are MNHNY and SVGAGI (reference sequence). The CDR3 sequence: CASSYSGDQPQHF. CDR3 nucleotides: TGTGCCAGCAGTTACTCAGGGGATCAGCCCCAGCATTTT.

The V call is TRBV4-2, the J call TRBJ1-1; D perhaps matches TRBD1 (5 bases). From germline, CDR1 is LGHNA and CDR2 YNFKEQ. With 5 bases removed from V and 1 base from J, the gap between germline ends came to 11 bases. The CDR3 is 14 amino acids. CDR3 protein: CASSSRDGNTEAFF. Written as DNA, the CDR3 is TGTGCCAGCAGCAGCCGGGACGGGAACACTGAAGCTTTCTTT.

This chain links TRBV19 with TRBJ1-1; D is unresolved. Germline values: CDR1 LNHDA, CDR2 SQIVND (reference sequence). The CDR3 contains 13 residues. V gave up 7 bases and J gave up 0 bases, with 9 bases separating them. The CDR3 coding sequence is TGTGCCAGTAAGGGTCTCATGAACACTGAAGCTTTCTTT. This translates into CASKGLMNTEAFF.

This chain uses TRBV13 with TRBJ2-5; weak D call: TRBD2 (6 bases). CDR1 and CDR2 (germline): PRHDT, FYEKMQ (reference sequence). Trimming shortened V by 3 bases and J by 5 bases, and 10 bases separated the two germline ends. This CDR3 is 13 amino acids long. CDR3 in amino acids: CASSLGGGETQYF. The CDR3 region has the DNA TGTGCCAGCAGCTTGGGGGGTGGGGAGACCCAGTACTTC.

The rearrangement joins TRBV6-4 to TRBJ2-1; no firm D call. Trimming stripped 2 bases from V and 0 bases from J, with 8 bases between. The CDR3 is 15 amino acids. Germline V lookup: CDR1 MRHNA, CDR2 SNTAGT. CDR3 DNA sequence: TGTGCCAGCAGTGACAGTCCGAGCTCCTACAATGAGCAGTTCTTC. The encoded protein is CASSDSPSSYNEQFF.

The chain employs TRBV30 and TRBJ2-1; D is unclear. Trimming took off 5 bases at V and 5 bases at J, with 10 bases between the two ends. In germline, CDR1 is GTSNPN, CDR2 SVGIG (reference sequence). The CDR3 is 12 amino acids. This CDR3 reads CAWSLTHNEQFF. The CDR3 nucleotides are TGTGCCTGGTCCCTCACCCACAATGAGCAGTTCTTC. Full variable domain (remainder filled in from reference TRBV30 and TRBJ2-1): SQTIHQWPATLVQPVGSPLSLECTVEGTSNPNLYWYRQAAGRGLQLLFYSVGIGQISSEVPQNLSASRPQDRQFILSSKKLLLSDSGFYLCAWSLTHNEQFFGPGTRLTVL.

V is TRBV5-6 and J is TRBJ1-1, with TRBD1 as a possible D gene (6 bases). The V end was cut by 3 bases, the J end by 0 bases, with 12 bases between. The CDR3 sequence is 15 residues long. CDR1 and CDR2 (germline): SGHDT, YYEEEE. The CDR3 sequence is CASSSEGGMNTEAFF. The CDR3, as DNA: TGTGCCAGCAGCTCCGAGGGGGGGATGAACACTGAAGCTTTCTTT.

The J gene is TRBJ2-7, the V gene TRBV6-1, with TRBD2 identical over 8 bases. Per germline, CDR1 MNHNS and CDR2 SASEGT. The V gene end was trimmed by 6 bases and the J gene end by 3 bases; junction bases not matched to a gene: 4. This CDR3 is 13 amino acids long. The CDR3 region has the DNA TGTGCCAGCAGCTACGGGACTAGCTACGAGCAGTACTTC. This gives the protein CASSYGTSYEQYF.

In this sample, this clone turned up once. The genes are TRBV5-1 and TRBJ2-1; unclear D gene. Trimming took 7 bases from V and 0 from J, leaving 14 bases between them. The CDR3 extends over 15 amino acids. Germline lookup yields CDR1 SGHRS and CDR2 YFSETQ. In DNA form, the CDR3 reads TGCGCCAGCCGTCAGGACCCAAGCTCCTACAATGAGCAGTTCTTC. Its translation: CASRQDPSSYNEQFF.

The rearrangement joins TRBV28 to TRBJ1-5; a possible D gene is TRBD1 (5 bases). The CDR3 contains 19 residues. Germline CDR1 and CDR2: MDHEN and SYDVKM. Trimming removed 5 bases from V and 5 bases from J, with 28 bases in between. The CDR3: CASSPPAALIRGDDQPQHF. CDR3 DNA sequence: TGTGCCAGCAGTCCCCCGGCAGCCCTAATAAGGGGTGATGATCAGCCCCAGCATTTT.

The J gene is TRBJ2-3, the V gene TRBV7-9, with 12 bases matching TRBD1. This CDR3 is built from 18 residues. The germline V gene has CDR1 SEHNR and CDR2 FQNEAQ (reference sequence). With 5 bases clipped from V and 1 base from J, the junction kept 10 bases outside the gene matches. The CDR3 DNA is TGTGCCAGCAGCACGCCGGGACAGGGGGCATTTGGCACAGATACGCAGTATTTT. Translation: CASSTPGQGAFGTDTQYF.

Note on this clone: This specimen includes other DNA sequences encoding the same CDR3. This chain's CDR3 is CATSRDRSYEQYF. CDR3 bases: TGTGCCACCAGCAGAGATAGGAGCTACGAGCAGTACTTC. The J gene is TRBJ2-7, the V gene TRBV15; D uncertain. The V gene lost 0 bases and the J gene lost 3 bases, with 6 bases spanning the gap. Germline V gives CDR1 LNHNV, CDR2 YYDKDF (reference sequence). This CDR3 is built from 13 residues.

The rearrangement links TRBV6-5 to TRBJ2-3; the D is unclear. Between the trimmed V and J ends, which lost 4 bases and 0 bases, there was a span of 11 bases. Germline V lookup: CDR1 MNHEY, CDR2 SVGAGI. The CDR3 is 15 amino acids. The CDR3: CASSSLGGSTDTQYF. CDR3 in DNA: TGTGCCAGCAGTTCCCTAGGCGGCAGCACAGATACGCAGTATTTT.

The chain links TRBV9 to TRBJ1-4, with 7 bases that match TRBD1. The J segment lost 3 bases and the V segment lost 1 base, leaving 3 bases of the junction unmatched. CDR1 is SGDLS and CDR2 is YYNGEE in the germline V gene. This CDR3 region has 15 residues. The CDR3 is CASSVNRGANEKLFF. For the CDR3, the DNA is TGTGCCAGCAGCGTAAACAGGGGCGCTAATGAAAAACTGTTTTTT.

The CDR3 loop reads CASSGQGAYNEQFF. CDR3 DNA: TGTGCCAGCAGCGGACAGGGGGCTTACAATGAGCAGTTCTTC. The V call is TRBV6-5, the J call TRBJ2-1; TRBD1 aligns across 11 bases. Germline CDR1 and CDR2: MNHEY and SVGAGI. CDR3 length: 14 amino acids. Trimming took 6 bases from V and 4 from J; bases not matched to a gene: 2.

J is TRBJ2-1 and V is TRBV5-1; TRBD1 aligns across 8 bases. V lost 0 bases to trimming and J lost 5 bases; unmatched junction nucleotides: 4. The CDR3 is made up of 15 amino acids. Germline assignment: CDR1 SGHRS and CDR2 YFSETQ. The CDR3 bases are TGCGCCAGCAGCTTGGTACAGGGGGTGAACAATGAGCAGTTCTTC. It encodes CASSLVQGVNNEQFF.

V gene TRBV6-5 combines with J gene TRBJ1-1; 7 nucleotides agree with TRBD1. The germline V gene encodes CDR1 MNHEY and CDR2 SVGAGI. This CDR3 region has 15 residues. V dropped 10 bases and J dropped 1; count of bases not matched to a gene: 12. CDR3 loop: CATTYTGQENTEAFF. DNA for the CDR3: TGTGCCACCACCTATACAGGACAGGAGAACACTGAAGCTTTCTTT.

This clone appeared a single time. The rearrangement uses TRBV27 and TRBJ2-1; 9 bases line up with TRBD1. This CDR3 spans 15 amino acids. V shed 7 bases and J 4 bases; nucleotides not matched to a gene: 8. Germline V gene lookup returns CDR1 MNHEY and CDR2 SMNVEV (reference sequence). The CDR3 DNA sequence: TGTGCCAGCAATTCCGCCGGGACAGGGTACAATGAGCAGTTCTTC. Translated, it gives CASNSAGTGYNEQFF.

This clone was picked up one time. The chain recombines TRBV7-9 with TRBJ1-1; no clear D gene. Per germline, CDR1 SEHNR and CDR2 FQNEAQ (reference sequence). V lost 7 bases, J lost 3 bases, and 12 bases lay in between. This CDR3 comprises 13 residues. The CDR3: CASTRDGDTEAFF. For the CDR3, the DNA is TGTGCCAGCACCAGAGACGGGGACACTGAAGCTTTCTTT.

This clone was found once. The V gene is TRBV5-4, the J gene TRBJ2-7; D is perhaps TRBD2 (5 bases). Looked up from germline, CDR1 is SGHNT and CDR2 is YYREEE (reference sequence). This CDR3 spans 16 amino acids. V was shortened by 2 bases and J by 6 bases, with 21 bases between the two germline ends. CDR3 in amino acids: CASSLEGRLSGIEQYF. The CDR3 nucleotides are TGTGCCAGCAGCTTAGAAGGGCGCCTTTCGGGGATCGAGCAGTACTTC.

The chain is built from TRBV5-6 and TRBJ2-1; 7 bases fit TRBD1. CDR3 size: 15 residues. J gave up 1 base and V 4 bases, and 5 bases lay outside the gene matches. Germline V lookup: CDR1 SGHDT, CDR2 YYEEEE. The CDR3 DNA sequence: TGTGCCAGCAGCGCAGGGGGTAGTTCCTACAATGAGCAGTTCTTC. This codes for CASSAGGSSYNEQFF.

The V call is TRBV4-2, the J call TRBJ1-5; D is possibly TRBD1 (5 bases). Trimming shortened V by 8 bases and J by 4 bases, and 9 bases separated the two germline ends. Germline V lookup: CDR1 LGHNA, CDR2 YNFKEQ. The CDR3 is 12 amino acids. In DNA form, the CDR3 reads TGTGCCAGCCGGGGGGTAAATCAGCCCCAGCATTTT. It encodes CASRGVNQPQHF.

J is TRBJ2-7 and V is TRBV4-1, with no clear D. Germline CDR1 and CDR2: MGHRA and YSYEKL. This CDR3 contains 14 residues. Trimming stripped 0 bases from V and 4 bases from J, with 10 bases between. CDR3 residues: CASSQELWRYEQYF. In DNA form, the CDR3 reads TGCGCCAGCAGCCAAGAGCTATGGAGATACGAGCAGTACTTC.